Reported below is one TCR beta chain. This specimen belongs to a study of T cell changes during pregnancy in multiple sclerosis. Clones were read by immunoSEQ multiplex PCR, and TCRdb kept only the in-frame ones, dropping some. This sample has roughly 89,000 clones; 94% occur once, and the top ten carry around 2.2%. The CDR3 totals 15 residues. Trimming removed 6 bases from V and 3 bases from J, with 18 bases in between. Germline-derived CDR1 and CDR2 are MDHEN and SYDVKM. This TCR came from a female donor with multiple sclerosis, enrolled in a pregnancy study. This specimen was peripheral blood, taken in the third trimester of pregnancy. The rearrangement links TRBV28 to TRBJ2-7, with a tentative D call TRBD2 (6 bases). CDR3 in DNA: TGTGCCAGCAGCCTCCCGCGACTAGACCGCTACGAGCAGTACTTC. Encoded protein: CASSLPRLDRYEQYF. Using reference TRBV28 and TRBJ2-7 for the parts outside the CDR3, the full variable domain is DVKVTQSSRYLVKRTGEKVFLECVQDMDHENMFWYRQDPGLGLRLIYFSYDVKMKEKGDIPEGYSVSREKKERFSLILESASTNQTSMYLCASSLPRLDRYEQYFGPGTRLTVT.